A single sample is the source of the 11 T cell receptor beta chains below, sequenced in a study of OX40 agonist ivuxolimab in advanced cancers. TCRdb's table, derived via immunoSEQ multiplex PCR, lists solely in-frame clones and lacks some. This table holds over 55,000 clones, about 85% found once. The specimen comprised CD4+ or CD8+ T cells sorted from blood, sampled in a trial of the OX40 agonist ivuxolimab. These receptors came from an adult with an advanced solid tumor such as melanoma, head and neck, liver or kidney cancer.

CDR3 nucleotides: TGTGCCAGCAGCACGGACAGGGGCTATAATTCACCCCTCCACTTT. Protein: CASSTDRGYNSPLHF. The chain combines TRBV5-6 with TRBJ1-6; 9 bases agree with TRBD1. The CDR3 runs 15 residues. In germline, CDR1 is SGHDT, CDR2 YYEEEE. V lost 4 bases and J lost 3; bases outside the gene matches: 2.

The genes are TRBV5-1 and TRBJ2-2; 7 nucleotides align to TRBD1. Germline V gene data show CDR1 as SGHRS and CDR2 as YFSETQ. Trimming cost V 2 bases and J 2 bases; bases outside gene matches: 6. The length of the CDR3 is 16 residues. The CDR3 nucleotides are TGCGCCAGCAGCTTAGTCACAGGGGCCAACACCGGGGAGCTGTTTTTT. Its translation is CASSLVTGANTGELFF.

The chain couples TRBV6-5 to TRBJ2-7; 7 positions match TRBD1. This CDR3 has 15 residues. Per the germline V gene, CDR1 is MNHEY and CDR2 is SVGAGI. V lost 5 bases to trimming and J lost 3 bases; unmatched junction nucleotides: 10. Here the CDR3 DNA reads TGTGCCAGCAGTAAACCCGACAGGGTGTACTACGAGCAGTACTTC. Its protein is CASSKPDRVYYEQYF.

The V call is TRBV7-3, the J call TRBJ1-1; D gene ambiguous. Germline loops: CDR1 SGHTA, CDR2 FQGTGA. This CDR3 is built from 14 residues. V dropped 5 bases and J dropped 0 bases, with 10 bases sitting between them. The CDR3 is CASSRGELNTEAFF. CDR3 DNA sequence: TGTGCCAGCAGCCGGGGAGAGTTGAACACTGAAGCTTTCTTT.

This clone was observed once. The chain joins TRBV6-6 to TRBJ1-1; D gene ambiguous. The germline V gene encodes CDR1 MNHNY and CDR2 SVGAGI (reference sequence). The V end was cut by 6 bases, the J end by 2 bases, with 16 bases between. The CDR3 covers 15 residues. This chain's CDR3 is CASRVPGPVNTEAFF. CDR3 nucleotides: TGTGCCAGCAGGGTACCTGGACCCGTCAACACTGAAGCTTTCTTT.

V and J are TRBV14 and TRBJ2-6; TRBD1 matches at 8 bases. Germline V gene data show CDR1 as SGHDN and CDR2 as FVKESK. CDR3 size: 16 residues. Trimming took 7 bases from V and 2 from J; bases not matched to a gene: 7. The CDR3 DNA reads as TGTGCCAGCACCGCAACAGGGGGAGCTGGGGCCAACGTCCTGACTTTC. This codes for CASTATGGAGANVLTF. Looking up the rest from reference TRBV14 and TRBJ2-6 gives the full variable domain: EAGVTQFPSHSVIEKGQTVTLRCDPISGHDNLYWYRRVMGKEIKFLLHFVKESKQDESGMPNNRFLAERTGGTYSTLKVQPAELEDSGVYFCASTATGGAGANVLTFGAGSRLTVL.

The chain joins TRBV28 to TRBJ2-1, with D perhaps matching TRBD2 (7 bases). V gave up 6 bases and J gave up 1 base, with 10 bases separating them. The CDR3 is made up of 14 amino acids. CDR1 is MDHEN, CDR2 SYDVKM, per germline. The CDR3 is CASRRGGSYNEQFF. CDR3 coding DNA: TGTGCCAGCAGGAGGGGGGGGTCCTACAATGAGCAGTTCTTC.

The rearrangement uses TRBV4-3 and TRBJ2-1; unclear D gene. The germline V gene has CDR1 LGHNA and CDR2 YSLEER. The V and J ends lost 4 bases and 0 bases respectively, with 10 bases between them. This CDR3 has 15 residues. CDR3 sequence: CASSPQESSYNEQFF. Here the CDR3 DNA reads TGCGCCAGCAGCCCCCAGGAGAGCTCCTACAATGAGCAGTTCTTC.

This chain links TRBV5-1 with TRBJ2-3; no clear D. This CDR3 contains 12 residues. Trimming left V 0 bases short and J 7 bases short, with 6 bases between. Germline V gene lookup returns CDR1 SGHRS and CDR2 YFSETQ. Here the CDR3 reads CASSLDTNTQYF. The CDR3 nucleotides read TGCGCCAGCAGCTTGGATACTAATACGCAGTATTTT.

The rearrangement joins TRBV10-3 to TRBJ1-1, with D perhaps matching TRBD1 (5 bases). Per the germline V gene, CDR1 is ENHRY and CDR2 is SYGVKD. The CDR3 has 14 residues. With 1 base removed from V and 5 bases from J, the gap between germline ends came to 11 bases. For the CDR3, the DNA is TGTGCCATCAGTGAGTTCGGGGGACGGACTGAAGCTTTCTTT. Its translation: CAISEFGGRTEAFF.

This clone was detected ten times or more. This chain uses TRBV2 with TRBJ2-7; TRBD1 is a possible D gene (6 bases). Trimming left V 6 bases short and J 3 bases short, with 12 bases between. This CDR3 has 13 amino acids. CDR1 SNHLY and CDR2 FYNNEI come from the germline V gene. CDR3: CASSYRVFYEQYF. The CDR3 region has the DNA TGTGCCAGCAGCTACAGGGTGTTCTACGAGCAGTACTTC.